Below are 5 T cell receptor beta chains sequenced from a single sample in a study of cytomegalovirus exposure and HLA in healthy donors. PCR involved 60 Vbeta and 13 Jbeta primers. Data came from immunoSEQ multiplex PCR; TCRdb stores just in-frame clones and leaves some out. In the table there are about 130,000 clones, more than 70% of which are singletons. The sequencing input was PBMCs. The origin of the receptors is a young woman in good health and CMV-seropositive.

DNA for the CDR3: TGCGCCAGCAGCCCGGGACAGACTTTCGGGGAAGCTTTCTTT. Amino acid sequence: CASSPGQTFGEAFF. This chain links TRBV5-1 with TRBJ1-1, with 7 nucleotides matching TRBD1. Germline V gives CDR1 SGHRS, CDR2 YFSETQ. The CDR3 is 14 residues long. V trimming: 4 bases; J trimming: 8 bases; junction bases outside the gene matches: 11. Supplemented by reference TRBV5-1 and TRBJ1-1, the full variable domain reads KAGVTQTPRYLIKTRGQQVTLSCSPISGHRSVSWYQQTPGQGLQFLFEYFSETQRNKGNFPGRFSGRQFSNSRSEMNVSTLELGDSALYLCASSPGQTFGEAFFGQGTRLTVV.

CDR3 in DNA: TGTGCCACCAGCGATGGTACAGGGTCGGGCACTGAAGCTTTCTTT. Protein: CATSDGTGSGTEAFF. The rearrangement uses TRBV6-5 and TRBJ1-1, with a tentative D call TRBD1 (6 bases). This CDR3 has 15 residues. Trimming took off 10 bases at V and 4 bases at J, with 22 bases between the two ends. Germline loops: CDR1 MNHEY, CDR2 SVGAGI.

This chain connects TRBV7-2 to TRBJ2-7; the match to TRBD2 covers 7 bases. The CDR3 sequence is 15 residues long. With V trimmed by 5 bases and J by 0 bases, 7 bases remained unmatched. CDR1 is SGHTA, CDR2 FQGNSA, per germline. CDR3 loop: CASSPEGLHSYEQYF. Here the CDR3 DNA reads TGTGCCAGCAGCCCAGAGGGACTACACTCCTACGAGCAGTACTTC.

This clone was found a few times. V and J are TRBV6-1 and TRBJ2-1; 7 bases match TRBD2. J was trimmed by 6 bases and V by 3 bases; bases with no gene match: 8. Germline values: CDR1 MNHNS, CDR2 SASEGT. This CDR3 region has 15 residues. DNA for the CDR3: TGTGCCAGCAGTGATCGACCTAGCGGCCCCAATGAGCAGTTCTTC. It is translated as CASSDRPSGPNEQFF.

The chain has TRBV5-1 and TRBJ1-1; 10 bases fit TRBD1. The CDR3 extends over 15 amino acids. J gave up 5 bases and V 4 bases, and 8 bases lay outside the gene matches. Germline V gene sequence: CDR1 SGHRS, CDR2 YFSETQ. CDR3 nucleotide sequence: TGCGCCAGCAGCCCTTGGACAGGGGGTGCAACTGAAGCTTTCTTT. It is translated as CASSPWTGGATEAFF.